This TCR beta chain comes out of a study of early T cells in non-severe SARS-CoV-2 infection. This clonotype is termed medium-sized. The antigen is unknown. Trimming cost V 4 bases and J 6 bases; bases outside gene matches: 5. The CDR3 consists of 15 residues. Germline V gives CDR1 SGHTA, CDR2 FQGTGA. Individual cDNA molecules received unique molecular identifiers. TCRdb used MiXCR to reprocess the 5' RACE reads, holding one entry per CDR3 protein. The sample has tens of thousands of distinct CDR3 sequences; roughly 8.2% are singletons. Study-wide points: VDJdb-based annotation leaned toward anti-spike CD8 responses and missed private and CD4 specificities.

This receptor was taken from an adult who was a healthcare worker with PCR-confirmed SARS-CoV-2 infection or an uninfected control (not recorded which). The rearrangement links TRBV7-3 to TRBJ2-1; 11 bases align to TRBD1. The sample consisted of whole blood, taken at baseline. DNA for the CDR3: TGTGCCAGCAGCTGGGGACAGGGGGACGGCAATGAGCAGTTCTTC. This codes for CASSWGQGDGNEQFF.